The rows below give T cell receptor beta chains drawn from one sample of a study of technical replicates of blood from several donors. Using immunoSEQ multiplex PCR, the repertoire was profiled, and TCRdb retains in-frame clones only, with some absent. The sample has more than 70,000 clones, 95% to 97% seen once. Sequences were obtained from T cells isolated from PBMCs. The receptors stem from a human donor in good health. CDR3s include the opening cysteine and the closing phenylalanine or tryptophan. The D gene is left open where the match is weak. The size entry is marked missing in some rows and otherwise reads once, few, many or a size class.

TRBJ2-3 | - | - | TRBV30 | CAWSWGRDTQYF | TGTGCCTGGAGTTGGGGGAGGGATACGCAGTATTTT
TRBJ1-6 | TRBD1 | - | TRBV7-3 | CASSYTGGGSPLHF | TGTGCCAGCAGCTACACAGGGGGCGGTTCACCCCTCCACTTT
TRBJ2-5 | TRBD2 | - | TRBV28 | CASSMNRRTSGVQETQYF | TGTGCCAGCAGTATGAATAGAAGGACTAGCGGGGTACAAGAGACCCAGTACTTC
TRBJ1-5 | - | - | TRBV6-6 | CASRVRPDGNQPQHF | TGTGCCAGCAGGGTACGGCCCGACGGGAATCAGCCCCAGCATTTT
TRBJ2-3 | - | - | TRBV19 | CASSPLSALDTQYF | TGTGCCAGTAGTCCCCTTAGCGCACTCGATACGCAGTATTTT
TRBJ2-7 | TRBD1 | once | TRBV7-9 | CASSTQGPYEQYF | TGTGCCAGCAGCACACAGGGGCCCTACGAGCAGTACTTC
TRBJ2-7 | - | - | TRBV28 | CATNLPDSYYEQYF | TGTGCCACAAATCTCCCAGACAGTTACTACGAGCAGTACTTC
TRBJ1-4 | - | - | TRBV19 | CASSIGQARGEKLFF | TGTGCCAGTAGTATAGGACAGGCTCGTGGTGAAAAACTGTTTTTT
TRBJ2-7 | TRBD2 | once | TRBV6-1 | CASTGWTGGSHEQYF | TGTGCCAGCACTGGCTGGACCGGGGGGAGCCACGAGCAGTACTTC
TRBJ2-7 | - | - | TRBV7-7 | CASSLSRGYEQYF | TGTGCCAGCAGCTTAAGCCGGGGCTACGAGCAGTACTTC
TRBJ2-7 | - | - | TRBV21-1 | CASSNEGDTTSYEQYF | TGTGCCAGCAGCAACGAGGGGGACACCACCTCCTACGAGCAGTACTTC
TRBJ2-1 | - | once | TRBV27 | CASNLIGTGDNEQFF | TGTGCCAGCAACCTAATTGGGACTGGAGACAATGAGCAGTTCTTC
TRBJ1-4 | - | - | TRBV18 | CASSRDKYEKLFF | TGTGCCAGCTCACGGGACAAATATGAAAAACTGTTTTTT
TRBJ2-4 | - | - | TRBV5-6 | CASSFYSPAKNIQYF | TGTGCCAGCAGCTTTTATTCTCCGGCCAAAAACATTCAGTACTTC
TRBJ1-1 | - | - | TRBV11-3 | CASSPPGYEAFF | TGTGCCAGCAGCCCCCCAGGGTATGAAGCTTTCTTT
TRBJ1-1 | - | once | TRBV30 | CAWSPTRGTEAFF | TGTGCCTGGAGTCCTACACGAGGAACTGAAGCTTTCTTT
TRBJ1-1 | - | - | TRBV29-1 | CSVVGNTEAFF | TGCAGCGTTGTTGGCAACACTGAAGCTTTCTTT
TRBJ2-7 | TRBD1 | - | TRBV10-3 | CAITDRSLYEQYF | TGTGCCATCACGGACAGGAGTCTATACGAGCAGTACTTC
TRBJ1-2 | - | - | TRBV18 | CASSPGGFWSYTF | TGTGCCAGCTCACCGGGGGGGTTCTGGAGCTACACCTTC
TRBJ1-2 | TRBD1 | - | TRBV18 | CASSSPDGQGYGYTF | TGTGCCAGCTCATCCCCCGACGGACAGGGCTATGGCTACACCTTC
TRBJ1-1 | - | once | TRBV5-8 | CASSLVSQGTEAFF | TGTGCCAGCAGCTTGGTGTCCCAGGGAACTGAAGCTTTCTTT
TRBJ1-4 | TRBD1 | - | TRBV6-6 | CASSYVSTGTNEKLFF | TGTGCCAGCAGTTACGTGTCGACAGGGACTAATGAAAAACTGTTTTTT
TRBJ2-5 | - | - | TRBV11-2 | CASSIGGETQYF | TGTGCCAGCAGCATCGGAGGCGAGACCCAGTACTTC
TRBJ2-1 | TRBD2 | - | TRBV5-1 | CASSLPGRDYLAGVSSYNEQFF | TGCGCCAGCAGCCTGCCTGGGAGGGATTATCTAGCGGGCGTCAGCTCCTACAATGAGCAGTTCTTC
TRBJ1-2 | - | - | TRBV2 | CASSDNPGNYGYTF | TGTGCCAGCAGTGATAATCCAGGGAACTATGGCTACACCTTC
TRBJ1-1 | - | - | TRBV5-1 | CASSLAGGFDGEAFF | TGCGCCAGCAGCTTGGCCGGAGGGTTTGACGGTGAAGCTTTCTTT
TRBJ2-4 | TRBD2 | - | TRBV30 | CAWSVTRTSGGAWGDIQYF | TGTGCCTGGAGCGTTACACGGACTAGCGGGGGGGCCTGGGGAGACATTCAGTACTTC
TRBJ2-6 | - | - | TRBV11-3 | CASSLRTASSGANVLTF | TGTGCCAGCAGCCTAAGGACAGCTAGCTCTGGGGCCAACGTCCTGACTTTC
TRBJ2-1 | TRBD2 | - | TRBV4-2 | CASSWTSGGGNEQFF | TGTGCCAGCAGCTGGACTAGCGGGGGGGGTAATGAGCAGTTCTTC
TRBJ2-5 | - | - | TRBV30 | CAWSRNQETQYF | TGTGCCTGGAGCCGTAACCAAGAGACCCAGTACTTC
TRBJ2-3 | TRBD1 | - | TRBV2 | CASSAQGKGDTQYF | TGTGCCAGCAGTGCACAGGGGAAGGGGGATACGCAGTATTTT
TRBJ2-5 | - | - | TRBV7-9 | CASSVRREETQYF | TGTGCCAGCAGCGTACGACGGGAAGAGACCCAGTACTTC
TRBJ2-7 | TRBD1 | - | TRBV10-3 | CAISFTGTGDYEQYF | TGTGCCATCAGCTTTACCGGGACAGGGGATTACGAGCAGTACTTC
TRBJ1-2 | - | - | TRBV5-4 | CASSWSTGPPWGYTF | TGTGCCAGCAGCTGGTCGACAGGACCACCCTGGGGCTACACCTTC
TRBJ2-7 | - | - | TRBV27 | CASSLAPPYEQYF | TGTGCCAGCAGTTTGGCACCACCCTACGAGCAGTACTTC
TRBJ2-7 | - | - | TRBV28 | CASGQFPSYEQYF | TGTGCCAGCGGACAGTTCCCGTCCTACGAGCAGTACTTC
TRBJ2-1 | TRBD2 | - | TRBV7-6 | CASSSSRLAVSYNEQFF | TGTGCCAGCAGCTCCTCGAGACTAGCGGTATCCTACAATGAGCAGTTCTTC
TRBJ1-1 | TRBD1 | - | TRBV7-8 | CASSSNLPGQGWWNTEAFF | TGTGCCAGCAGCTCAAACCTCCCGGGACAGGGGTGGTGGAACACTGAAGCTTTCTTT
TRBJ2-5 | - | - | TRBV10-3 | CAIGHDRGGPSETQYF | TGTGCCATCGGCCATGATAGAGGAGGGCCTTCGGAGACCCAGTACTTC
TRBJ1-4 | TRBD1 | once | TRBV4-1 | CASSQPGTGEQELFF | TGCGCCAGCAGCCAACCCGGGACAGGGGAGCAGGAACTGTTTTTT
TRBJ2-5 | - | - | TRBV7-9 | CATGGGHTAPYDEETQYF | TGTGCCACCGGGGGTGGGCACACAGCTCCCTATGACGAAGAGACCCAGTACTTC
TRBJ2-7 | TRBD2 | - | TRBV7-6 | CASSLASWEGREQYF | TGTGCCAGCAGCTTAGCTTCGTGGGAGGGGCGCGAGCAGTACTTC
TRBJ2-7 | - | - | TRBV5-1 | CASSLGTTNFGEQYF | TGCGCCAGCAGCTTGGGCACAACAAATTTCGGGGAGCAGTACTTC
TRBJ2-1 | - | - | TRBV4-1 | CASSQDGWGSGYNEQFF | TGCGCCAGCAGCCAAGATGGGTGGGGTAGCGGTTACAATGAGCAGTTCTTC
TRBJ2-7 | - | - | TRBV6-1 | CASTREWSYEQYF | TGTGCCAGCACCCGGGAGTGGAGCTACGAGCAGTACTTC